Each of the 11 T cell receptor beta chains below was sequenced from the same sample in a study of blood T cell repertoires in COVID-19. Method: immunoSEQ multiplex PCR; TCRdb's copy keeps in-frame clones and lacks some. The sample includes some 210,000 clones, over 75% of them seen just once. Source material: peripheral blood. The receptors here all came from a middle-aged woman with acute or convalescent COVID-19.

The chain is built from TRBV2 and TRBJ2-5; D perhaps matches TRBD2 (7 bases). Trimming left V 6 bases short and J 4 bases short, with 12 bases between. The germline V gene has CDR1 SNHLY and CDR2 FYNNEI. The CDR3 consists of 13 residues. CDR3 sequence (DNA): TGTGCCAGCAGCGGGGGGCCCGGAGAGACCCAGTACTTC. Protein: CASSGGPGETQYF.

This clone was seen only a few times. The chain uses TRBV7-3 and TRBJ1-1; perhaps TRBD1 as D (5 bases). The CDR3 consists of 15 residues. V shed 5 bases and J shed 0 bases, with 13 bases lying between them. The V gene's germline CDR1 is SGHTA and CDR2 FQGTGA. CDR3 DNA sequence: TGTGCCAGCAGCCCGGGGACTGCCATGAACACTGAAGCTTTCTTT. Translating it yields CASSPGTAMNTEAFF. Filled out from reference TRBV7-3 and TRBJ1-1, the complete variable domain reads GAGVSQTPSNKVTEKGKYVELRCDPISGHTALYWYRQSLGQGPEFLIYFQGTGAADDSGLPNDRFFAVRPEGSVSTLKIQRTERGDSAVYLCASSPGTAMNTEAFFGQGTRLTVV.

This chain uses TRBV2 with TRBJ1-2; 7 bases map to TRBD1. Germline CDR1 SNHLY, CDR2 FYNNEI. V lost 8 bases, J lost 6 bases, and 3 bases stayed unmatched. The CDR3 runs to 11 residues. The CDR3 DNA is TGTGCCAGCGGGACAGTTGATGGCTACACCTTC. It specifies CASGTVDGYTF.

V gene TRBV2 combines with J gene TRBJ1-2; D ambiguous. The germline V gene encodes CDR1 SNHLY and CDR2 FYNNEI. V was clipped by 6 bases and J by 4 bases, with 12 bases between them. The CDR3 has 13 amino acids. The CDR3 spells CASREGRLYGYTF. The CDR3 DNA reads TGTGCCAGCAGAGAGGGTAGGCTCTATGGCTACACCTTC. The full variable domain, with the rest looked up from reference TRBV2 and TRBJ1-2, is EPEVTQTPSHQVTQMGQEVILRCVPISNHLYFYWYRQILGQKVEFLVSFYNNEISEKSEIFDDQFSVERPDGSNFTLKIRSTKLEDSAMYFCASREGRLYGYTFGSGTRLTVV.

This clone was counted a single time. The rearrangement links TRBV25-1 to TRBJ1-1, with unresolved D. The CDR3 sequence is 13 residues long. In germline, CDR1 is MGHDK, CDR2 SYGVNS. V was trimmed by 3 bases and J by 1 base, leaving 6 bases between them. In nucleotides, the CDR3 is TGTGCCAGCAGTGATTCAGAGAACACTGAAGCTTTCTTT. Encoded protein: CASSDSENTEAFF.

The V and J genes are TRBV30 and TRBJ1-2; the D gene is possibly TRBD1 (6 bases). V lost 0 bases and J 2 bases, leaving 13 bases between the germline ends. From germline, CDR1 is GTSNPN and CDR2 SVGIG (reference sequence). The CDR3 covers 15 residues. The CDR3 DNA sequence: TGTGCCTGGAGTGTAGGTCCAGGGGTGAACTATGGCTACACCTTC. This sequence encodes CAWSVGPGVNYGYTF. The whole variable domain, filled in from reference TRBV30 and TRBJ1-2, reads SQTIHQWPATLVQPVGSPLSLECTVEGTSNPNLYWYRQAAGRGLQLLFYSVGIGQISSEVPQNLSASRPQDRQFILSSKKLLLSDSGFYLCAWSVGPGVNYGYTFGSGTRLTVV.

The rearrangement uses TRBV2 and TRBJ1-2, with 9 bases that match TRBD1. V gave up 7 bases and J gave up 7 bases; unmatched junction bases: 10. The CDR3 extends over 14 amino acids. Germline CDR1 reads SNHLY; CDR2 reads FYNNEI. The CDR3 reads CASNRDRESVGYTF. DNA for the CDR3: TGTGCCAGCAACCGGGACAGGGAATCGGTTGGCTACACCTTC. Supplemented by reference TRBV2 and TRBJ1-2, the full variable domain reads EPEVTQTPSHQVTQMGQEVILRCVPISNHLYFYWYRQILGQKVEFLVSFYNNEISEKSEIFDDQFSVERPDGSNFTLKIRSTKLEDSAMYFCASNRDRESVGYTFGSGTRLTVV.

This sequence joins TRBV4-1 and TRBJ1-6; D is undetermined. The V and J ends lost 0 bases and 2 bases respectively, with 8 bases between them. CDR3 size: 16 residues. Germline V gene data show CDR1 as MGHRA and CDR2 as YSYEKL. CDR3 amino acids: CASSQERPAYNSPLHF. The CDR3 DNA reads TGCGCCAGCAGCCAAGAGCGTCCTGCCTATAATTCACCCCTCCACTTT.

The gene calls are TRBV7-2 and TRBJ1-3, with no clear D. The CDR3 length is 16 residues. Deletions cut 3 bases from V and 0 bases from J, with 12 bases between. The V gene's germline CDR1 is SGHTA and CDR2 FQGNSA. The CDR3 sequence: CASSLGRPFSGNTIYF. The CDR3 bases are TGTGCCAGCAGCTTGGGCAGGCCCTTCTCTGGAAACACCATATATTTT.

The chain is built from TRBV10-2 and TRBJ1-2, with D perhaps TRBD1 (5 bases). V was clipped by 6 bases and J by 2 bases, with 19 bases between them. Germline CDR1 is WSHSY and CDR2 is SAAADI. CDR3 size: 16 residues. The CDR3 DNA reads TGCGCCAGCAGGAAGCACCCAGGGAAACGGAACTATGGCTACACCTTC. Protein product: CASRKHPGKRNYGYTF.

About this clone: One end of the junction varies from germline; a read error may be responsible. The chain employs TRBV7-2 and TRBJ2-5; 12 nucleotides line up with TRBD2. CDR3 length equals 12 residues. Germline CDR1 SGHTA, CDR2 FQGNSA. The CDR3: CASSLEASGGDF. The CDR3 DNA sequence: TGTGCCAGCAGCTTAGAGGCTAGCGGGGGGGACTTC. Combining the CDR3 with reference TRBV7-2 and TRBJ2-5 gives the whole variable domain GAGVSQSPSNKVTEKGKDVELRCDPISGHTALYWYRQSLGQGLEFLIYFQGNSAPDKSGLPSDRFSAERTGGSVSTLTIQRTQQEDSAVYLCASSLEASGGDFGPGTRLLVL.